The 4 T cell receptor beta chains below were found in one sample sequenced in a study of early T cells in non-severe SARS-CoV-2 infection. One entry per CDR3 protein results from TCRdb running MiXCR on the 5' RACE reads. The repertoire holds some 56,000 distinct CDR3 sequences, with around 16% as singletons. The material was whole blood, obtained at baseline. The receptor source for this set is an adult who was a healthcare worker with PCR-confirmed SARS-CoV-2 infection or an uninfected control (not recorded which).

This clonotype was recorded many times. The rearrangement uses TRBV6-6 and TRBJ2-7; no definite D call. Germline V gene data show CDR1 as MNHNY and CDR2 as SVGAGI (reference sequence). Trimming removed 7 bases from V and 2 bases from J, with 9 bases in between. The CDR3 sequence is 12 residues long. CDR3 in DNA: TGTGCCAGCATCGACGGCACCTACGAGCAGTACTTC. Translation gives CASIDGTYEQYF.

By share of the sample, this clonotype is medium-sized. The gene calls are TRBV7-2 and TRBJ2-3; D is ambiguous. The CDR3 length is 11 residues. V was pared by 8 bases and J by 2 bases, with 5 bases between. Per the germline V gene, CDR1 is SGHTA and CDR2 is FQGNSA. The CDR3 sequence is CASSNTDTQYF. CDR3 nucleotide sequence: TGTGCCAGCTCCAACACAGATACGCAGTATTTT.

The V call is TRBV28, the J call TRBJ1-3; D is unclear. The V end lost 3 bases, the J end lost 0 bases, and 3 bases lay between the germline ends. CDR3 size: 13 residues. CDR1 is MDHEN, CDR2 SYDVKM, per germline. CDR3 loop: CASSFTSGNTIYF. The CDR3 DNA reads TGTGCCAGCAGTTTTACCTCTGGAAACACCATATATTTT.

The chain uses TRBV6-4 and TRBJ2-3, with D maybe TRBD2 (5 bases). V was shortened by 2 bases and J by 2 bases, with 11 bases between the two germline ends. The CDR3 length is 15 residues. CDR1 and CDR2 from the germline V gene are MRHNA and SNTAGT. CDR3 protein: CASSDGGRHTDTQYF. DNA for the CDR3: TGTGCCAGCAGTGACGGCGGGCGGCACACAGATACGCAGTATTTT.